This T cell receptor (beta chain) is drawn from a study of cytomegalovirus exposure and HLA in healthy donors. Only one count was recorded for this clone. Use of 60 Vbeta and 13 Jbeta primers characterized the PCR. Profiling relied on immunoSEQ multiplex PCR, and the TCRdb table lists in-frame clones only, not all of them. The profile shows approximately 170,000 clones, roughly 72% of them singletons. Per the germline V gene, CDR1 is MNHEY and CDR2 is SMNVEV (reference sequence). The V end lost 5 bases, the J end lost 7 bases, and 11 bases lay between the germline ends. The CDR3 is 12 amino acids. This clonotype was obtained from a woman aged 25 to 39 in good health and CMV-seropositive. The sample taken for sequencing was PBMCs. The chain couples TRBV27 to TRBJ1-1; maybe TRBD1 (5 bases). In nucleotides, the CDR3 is TGTGCCAGCAGTACAGACAGAAATGAAGCTTTCTTT. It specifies CASSTDRNEAFF.